The 29 T cell receptor beta chains below come from one sample, sequenced in a study of response to subunit inactivated influenza vaccine. TCRdb analysed the RT-PCR reads with MiXCR anew, one entry per CDR3 protein. The table includes hundreds of thousands of distinct CDR3 sequences, 7.5% to 8.5% detected once. Sequenced here: PBMCs from blood, sampled less than 25 months after vaccination. The source is a man aged 45-69 years who received an inactivated influenza vaccine.

This clonotype was counted ten times or more. V gene TRBV20-1 combines with J gene TRBJ1-1, with D tentatively TRBD1 (6 bases). Trimming shortened V by 3 bases and J by 3 bases, and 14 bases separated the two germline ends. The CDR3 is 14 residues long. The V gene's germline CDR1 is DFQATT and CDR2 SNEGSKA (reference sequence). The CDR3 is CSARPKGVDTEAFF. As DNA, the CDR3 is TGCAGTGCTAGGCCCAAGGGGGTAGACACTGAAGCTTTCTTT.

At least ten counts were recorded for this clonotype. The chain links TRBV10-3 to TRBJ2-2; D ambiguous. CDR3 length equals 15 residues. The V gene's germline CDR1 is ENHRY and CDR2 SYGVKD. V shed 5 bases and J shed 2 bases, with 12 bases lying between them. CDR3 sequence (DNA): TGTGCCATCAGTTCGGACCCTGTCAACACCGGGGAGCTGTTTTTT. Protein sequence: CAISSDPVNTGELFF.

The sample holds many counts of this clonotype. This chain joins TRBV10-1 and TRBJ2-2, with a tentative D call TRBD2 (5 bases). The CDR3 is 12 amino acids. The germline V gene has CDR1 WNHNN and CDR2 SYGVQD (reference sequence). Trimming removed 4 bases at V and 6 bases at J, with 6 bases between. The CDR3 here is CASSGGAGELFF. CDR3 coding DNA: TGCGCCAGCAGTGGGGGAGCCGGGGAGCTGTTTTTT.

The chain employs TRBV27 and TRBJ2-7, with 11 positions matching TRBD1. The V and J ends lost 3 bases and 4 bases, in that order; junction bases with no gene match: 8. There are 16 residues in the CDR3. CDR1 and CDR2 from the germline V gene are MNHEY and SMNVEV (reference sequence). The CDR3 DNA reads as TGTGCCAGCAGTTTCATCTTCGGACAGGGGGCATACGAGCAGTACTTC. Amino acids: CASSFIFGQGAYEQYF.

This chain joins TRBV5-6 and TRBJ1-1; D call uncertain. The CDR3 has 12 residues. With 4 bases removed from V and 7 bases from J, the gap between germline ends came to 11 bases. Germline CDR1 reads SGHDT; CDR2 reads YYEEEE. This CDR3 is CASSLGLGEAFF. CDR3 DNA sequence: TGTGCCAGCAGCCTTGGGCTGGGTGAAGCTTTCTTT.

This clonotype was picked up a small number of times. The CDR3 sequence is CASSWGGTANYGYTF. For the CDR3, the DNA is TGCGCCAGCAGCTGGGGAGGGACAGCTAACTATGGCTACACCTTC. This chain uses TRBV5-1 with TRBJ1-2; TRBD1 matches 7 bases. The CDR3 is 15 residues long. Germline assignment: CDR1 SGHRS and CDR2 YFSETQ. V shed 3 bases, J shed 0 bases, and the junction held 5 bases outside the gene matches.

This clonotype was recorded many times. The chain links TRBV7-2 to TRBJ2-2, with TRBD1 matching 8 bases. This CDR3 is built from 15 residues. Germline loops: CDR1 SGHTA, CDR2 FQGNSA. With 2 bases clipped from V and 8 bases from J, the junction kept 7 bases outside the gene matches. The CDR3 DNA is TGTGCCAGCAGCTTATACAGGGGGATGGCGGGGGAGCTGTTTTTT. Residues: CASSLYRGMAGELFF.

This clonotype was counted only a few times. The rearrangement joins TRBV21-1 to TRBJ2-3. TRBV21-1 is tagged as a pseudogene. The CDR3 is 12 amino acids. Here the CDR3 reads CASSRGGSKQYF. CDR3 coding DNA: TGTGCCAGCAGCAGAGGGGGATCCAAGCAGTATTTT.

The chain is built from TRBV12-3 or TRBV12-4 and TRBJ2-4, with D hard to call. Trimming removed 7 bases from V and 3 bases from J, with 13 bases in between. The CDR3 runs to 14 residues. The CDR3 reads CASTLSTDKNIQYF. The CDR3 DNA reads TGTGCCAGCACCCTGTCGACGGACAAAAACATTCAGTACTTC.

The rearrangement joins TRBV15 to TRBJ2-1, with a possible D match to TRBD2 (5 bases). This CDR3 comprises 15 residues. Germline V lookup: CDR1 LNHNV, CDR2 YYDKDF (reference sequence). The V end was cut by 0 bases, the J end by 5 bases, with 11 bases between. The CDR3 sequence: CATSRDPAGDNEQFF. The CDR3 DNA reads as TGTGCCACCAGCAGAGATCCGGCGGGCGACAATGAGCAGTTCTTC. Full variable domain (remainder filled in from reference TRBV15 and TRBJ2-1): DAMVIQNPRYQVTQFGKPVTLSCSQTLNHNVMYWYQQKSSQAPKLLFHYYDKDFNNEADTPDNFQSRRPNTSFCFLDIRSPGLGDTAMYLCATSRDPAGDNEQFFGPGTRLTVL.

The sample holds a few counts of this clonotype. V gene TRBV12-3 or TRBV12-4 combines with J gene TRBJ2-5, with 13 bases matching TRBD2. CDR3 size: 16 residues. V gave up 6 bases and J gave up 5 bases; unmatched junction bases: 9. The CDR3 DNA reads TGTGCCAGCAGCTACACTAGCGGGAGGGTCTGGGAGACCCAGTACTTC. It codes for CASSYTSGRVWETQYF.

This sequence joins TRBV29-1 and TRBJ2-1; D is unclear. Germline V lookup: CDR1 SQVTM, CDR2 ANQGSEA. Trimming stripped 5 bases from V and 0 bases from J, with 14 bases between. This CDR3 spans 15 amino acids. The CDR3 region is CSVFGEPSSYNEQFF. DNA for the CDR3: TGCAGCGTTTTTGGGGAACCGAGCTCCTACAATGAGCAGTTCTTC.

The chain links TRBV5-1 to TRBJ2-7; D unclear. The V gene's germline CDR1 is SGHRS and CDR2 YFSETQ. The CDR3 has 15 amino acids. Trimming cost V 5 bases and J 1 base, with 16 bases left between them. The CDR3 loop reads CASSSKGGASYEQYF. CDR3 nucleotide sequence: TGCGCCAGCAGTTCAAAAGGCGGAGCATCCTACGAGCAGTACTTC.

The table lists this clonotype with a few counts. The J gene is TRBJ2-2, the V gene TRBV11-1; D might be TRBD2 (6 bases). Germline assignment: CDR1 SGHAT and CDR2 FQDESV (reference sequence). The V end lost 2 bases, the J end lost 1 base, and 17 bases lay between the germline ends. The CDR3 extends over 18 amino acids. Written as DNA, the CDR3 is TGTGCCAGCAGCTTATGGGGGGAAAGGCGTAAGAACACCGGGGAGCTGTTTTTT. Translated, it gives CASSLWGERRKNTGELFF.

This clonotype was counted a few times. This chain joins TRBV12-3 or TRBV12-4 and TRBJ2-3, with TRBD1 identical over 7 bases. The V segment lost 6 bases and the J segment 3 bases; nucleotides outside the gene matches: 6. This CDR3 is 14 amino acids long. The CDR3 region has the DNA TGTGCCAGCAGGCCGACAGGGTTGACAGATACGCAGTATTTT. It codes for CASRPTGLTDTQYF.

The V and J genes are TRBV28 and TRBJ2-7; possible D gene TRBD1, 6 bases. Trimming removed 8 bases from V and 2 bases from J, with 16 bases in between. The CDR3 sequence is 14 residues long. In germline, CDR1 is MDHEN, CDR2 SYDVKM. CDR3 protein: CASGPRGATYEQYF. The DNA of the CDR3 is TGTGCCAGCGGACCCAGGGGTGCCACCTACGAGCAGTACTTC.

J is TRBJ1-3 and V is TRBV9, with D perhaps TRBD1 (5 bases). CDR3 size: 15 residues. In germline, CDR1 is SGDLS, CDR2 YYNGEE. V lost 3 bases to trimming and J lost 2 bases, with 12 bases between them. The CDR3 bases are TGTGCCAGCAGCGGCGAGAGGGGAGCTGGAAACACCATATATTTT. Translation gives CASSGERGAGNTIYF.

This clonotype was seen repeatedly, ten times or more. The rearrangement links TRBV12-3 or TRBV12-4 to TRBJ2-2, with a weak D call TRBD1 (5 bases). Trimming took off 1 base at V and 4 bases at J, with 7 bases between the two ends. The CDR3 covers 14 residues. CDR3 loop: CASSLGGSTGELFF. In nucleotides, the CDR3 is TGTGCCAGCAGTTTAGGGGGCAGCACCGGGGAGCTGTTTTTT.

This clonotype was detected only a few times. The genes are TRBV28 and TRBJ2-7; D might be TRBD1 (7 bases). The CDR3 covers 15 residues. Trimming stripped 2 bases from V and 2 bases from J, with 13 bases between. Germline V gene lookup returns CDR1 MDHEN and CDR2 SYDVKM. CDR3 DNA: TGTGCCAGCAGTTTAGGGTCAGGGGGGACCTACGAGCAGTACTTC. Translated, it gives CASSLGSGGTYEQYF.

This clonotype occurred many times. The J gene is TRBJ2-7, the V gene TRBV20-1; perhaps TRBD2 as D (5 bases). CDR1 is DFQATT and CDR2 is SNEGSKA in the germline V gene (reference sequence). The CDR3 is 14 amino acids. V lost 0 bases, J lost 6 bases, and 15 bases lay in between. CDR3 in DNA: TGCAGTGCTAGAGATAGGCCCCGTCGGGGCGAGCAGTACTTC. As protein: CSARDRPRRGEQYF.

This chain links TRBV7-2 with TRBJ2-3, with 9 bases lining up with TRBD2. Per the germline V gene, CDR1 is SGHTA and CDR2 is FQGNSA. Trimming cost V 1 base and J 4 bases; bases outside gene matches: 9. CDR3 size: 17 residues. The chain's CDR3 is CASSLVRGRGGADTQYF. The CDR3 DNA sequence: TGTGCCAGCAGCTTAGTTCGCGGGAGGGGAGGGGCAGATACGCAGTATTTT.

This clonotype was detected only a few times. The V and J genes are TRBV28 and TRBJ2-6; 7 nucleotides line up with TRBD2. The germline V gene encodes CDR1 MDHEN and CDR2 SYDVKM. V lost 4 bases, J lost 0 bases, and 0 bases stayed unmatched. This CDR3 region has 15 residues. The CDR3 loop reads CASSSGGSGANVLTF. The CDR3 nucleotides are TGTGCCAGCAGTTCGGGGGGCTCTGGGGCCAACGTCCTGACTTTC.

This clonotype was counted only a few times. The chain recombines TRBV6-4 with TRBJ2-1; D gene ambiguous. Trimming left V 5 bases short and J 5 bases short, with 10 bases between. The CDR3 is 13 amino acids. Germline CDR1 MRHNA, CDR2 SNTAGT. The CDR3 nucleotides read TGTGCCAGCAGTAGGGAAATGGACAATGAGCAGTTCTTC. Protein sequence: CASSREMDNEQFF.

This clonotype was counted a few times. The J gene is TRBJ1-2, the V gene TRBV5-1; D uncertain. CDR1 and CDR2 (germline): SGHRS, YFSETQ. V was clipped by 0 bases and J by 3 bases, with 9 bases between them. CDR3 length equals 14 residues. In nucleotides, the CDR3 is TGCGCCAGCAGCTTGGCTGGATCGGACTATGGCTACACCTTC. It yields the protein CASSLAGSDYGYTF.

Remarks on this clonotype: The junction departs from germline at one end; a sequencing error may be responsible. V is TRBV5-4 and J is TRBJ2-5; TRBD1 aligns across 7 bases. The CDR3 sequence is 16 residues long. The germline gives CDR1 SGHNT, CDR2 YYREEE (reference sequence). DNA for the CDR3: TGTGCCAGCAGCTCATATCCGGACAGGATCCAAGGGACCCAGTACTTC. As protein: CASSSYPDRIQGTQYF.

This clonotype was counted only a few times. This chain links TRBV5-6 with TRBJ2-4; either TRBD1 or TRBD2 may fit D (5 bases each). The germline V gene encodes CDR1 SGHDT and CDR2 YYEEEE. This CDR3 contains 13 residues. With 6 bases removed from V and 0 bases from J, the gap between germline ends came to 7 bases. CDR3: CASKGTAKNIQYF. CDR3 coding DNA: TGTGCCAGCAAAGGGACAGCCAAAAACATTCAGTACTTC.

The chain joins TRBV3-1 to TRBJ2-1, with 10 positions matching TRBD1. The V gene's germline CDR1 is LGHDT and CDR2 YNNKEL (reference sequence). CDR3 length: 16 residues. The trim removed 4 bases at V and 7 bases at J, leaving 10 bases unmatched. Here the CDR3 reads CASSRCRQGAANEQFF. In DNA form, the CDR3 reads TGTGCCAGCAGCCGATGCCGACAGGGGGCGGCGAATGAGCAGTTCTTC.

This clonotype was picked up a small number of times. The chain recombines TRBV3-1 with TRBJ2-5, with TRBD2 matching over 8 bases. Trimming at V came to 3 bases and at J to 4 bases, leaving 7 bases not matched to a gene. Germline CDR1 and CDR2: LGHDT and YNNKEL (reference sequence). CDR3 length: 15 amino acids. In DNA, the CDR3 is TGTGCCAGCAGCCAGCGGGGGGTAAAAGGAGAGACCCAGTACTTC. Its protein is CASSQRGVKGETQYF.

In this sample, this clonotype turned up a few times. This rearrangement joins TRBV28 to TRBJ1-3, with no clear D. The CDR3 consists of 16 residues. Deletions cut 4 bases from V and 0 bases from J, with 13 bases between. CDR1 is MDHEN and CDR2 is SYDVKM in the germline V gene. The CDR3, as DNA: TGTGCCAGCAGTTCCGTGGACGGCGCCTCTGGAAACACCATATATTTT. Its translation is CASSSVDGASGNTIYF.